The 27 T cell receptor beta chains given below trace back to one sample, sequenced in a study of CD8 T cells in Susac syndrome. An amount of RNA that ranged from roughly 0.45 to 1 ug was reverse transcribed with random hexamers. TCRdb re-called the immunoSEQ multiplex PCR reads with MiXCR, one entry per CDR3 protein. The sample holds fewer than 100,000 distinct CDR3 sequences, more than 85% seen once. The sequenced material came from CD8+ T cells from PBMCs. The receptors were sampled from a human donor with multiple sclerosis.

This rearrangement joins TRBV11-2 to TRBJ2-1; unclear D gene. CDR1 is SGHAT and CDR2 is FQNNGV in the germline V gene. The CDR3 runs to 17 residues. Trimming pared 0 bases from V and 0 bases from J, leaving 12 bases between. The CDR3 loop is CASSLDHYSHSYNEQFF. CDR3 DNA sequence: TGTGCCAGCAGCTTAGATCATTACTCCCACTCCTACAATGAGCAGTTCTTC.

The CDR3 spells CASSNRGLWDQPQHF. DNA for the CDR3: TGTGCCAGCAGTAACAGGGGCTTGTGGGATCAGCCCCAGCATTTT. The chain has TRBV6-5 and TRBJ1-5, with 7 bases matching TRBD1. V trimming: 5 bases; J trimming: 5 bases; junction bases outside the gene matches: 9. CDR3 length equals 15 residues. The germline gives CDR1 MNHEY, CDR2 SVGAGI.

This clonotype was detected only once. This chain links TRBV2 with TRBJ2-1; D may be TRBD2 (7 bases). The V end was cut by 7 bases, the J end by 7 bases, with 14 bases between. The CDR3 contains 13 residues. The germline V gene encodes CDR1 SNHLY and CDR2 FYNNEI. The CDR3 region is CASTQGRGNEQFF. DNA of the CDR3: TGTGCCAGCACCCAGGGGAGGGGAAATGAGCAGTTCTTC. Together with reference TRBV2 and TRBJ2-1, the CDR3 gives the full variable domain: EPEVTQTPSHQVTQMGQEVILRCVPISNHLYFYWYRQILGQKVEFLVSFYNNEISEKSEIFDDQFSVERPDGSNFTLKIRSTKLEDSAMYFCASTQGRGNEQFFGPGTRLTVL.

V gene TRBV5-1 combines with J gene TRBJ1-1; D is unclear. The V gene's germline CDR1 is SGHRS and CDR2 YFSETQ. V was pared by 4 bases and J by 5 bases, with 12 bases between. The length of the CDR3 is 13 residues. The CDR3, as DNA: TGCGCCAGCAGCCCTCCTCCAGGTACTGAAGCTTTCTTT. Protein sequence: CASSPPPGTEAFF.

A few counts support this clonotype. V gene TRBV6-5 combines with J gene TRBJ2-2, with D hard to call. Germline CDR1 is MNHEY and CDR2 is SVGAGI. V was cut by 6 bases and J by 2 bases, with 10 bases left in between. The CDR3 consists of 14 residues. This CDR3 is CASSYGINTGELFF. For the CDR3, the DNA is TGTGCCAGCAGCTATGGGATTAACACCGGGGAGCTGTTTTTT.

This chain links TRBV3-1 with TRBJ1-2; D not resolved. Germline loops: CDR1 LGHDT, CDR2 YNNKEL (reference sequence). The ends were cut back, 4 bases at V and 8 bases at J, with 26 bases in the middle. The CDR3 contains 17 residues. The CDR3 protein is CASSPDRTAYPARGYTF. The CDR3 DNA reads TGTGCCAGCAGCCCAGATCGGACGGCTTACCCAGCACGAGGCTACACCTTC.

The genes are TRBV3-1 and TRBJ1-4; the D is unclear. The germline CDR1 and CDR2 sequences are LGHDT and YNNKEL (reference sequence). The CDR3 has 16 residues. V lost 1 base and J lost 3, with 12 bases in between. CDR3 nucleotides: TGTGCCAGCAGCCAAGGAAAGGGAATAGCTAATGAAAAACTGTTTTTT. Translated: CASSQGKGIANEKLFF.

This chain connects TRBV29-1 to TRBJ2-1, with D perhaps assigned TRBD1 or TRBD2 (6 bases each). V gave up 2 bases and J gave up 10 bases, with 15 bases separating them. Germline lookup yields CDR1 SQVTM and CDR2 ANQGSEA. The CDR3 totals 13 residues. CDR3 sequence (DNA): TGCAGCGTTGAAAGGGGGGTCGTGGGGGAGCAGTTCTTC. Protein: CSVERGVVGEQFF.

The chain combines TRBV20-1 with TRBJ2-1; D gene uncertain. V lost 3 bases and J 5 bases, leaving 2 bases between the germline ends. The CDR3 is 10 amino acids. In germline, CDR1 is DFQATT, CDR2 SNEGSKA (reference sequence). CDR3 nucleotide sequence: TGCAGTGCTAGGCACAATGAGCAGTTCTTC. Translation gives CSARHNEQFF.

DNA for the CDR3: TGTGCCAGCAGTTTAGATTGGGGGGAATCATACGAGCAGTACTTC. Its translation is CASSLDWGESYEQYF. This chain joins TRBV28 and TRBJ2-7; perhaps TRBD2 as D (6 bases). This CDR3 has 15 residues. Germline V gives CDR1 MDHEN, CDR2 SYDVKM. V lost 2 bases and J lost 4, with 15 bases in between.

V gene TRBV12-3 or TRBV12-4 combines with J gene TRBJ1-1, with D possibly being TRBD1 (5 bases). V gave up 3 bases and J gave up 5 bases, with 13 bases separating them. The CDR3 extends over 14 amino acids. CDR3 nucleotides: TGTGCCAGCAGTTTGCTGGGGCCTGGGACTGAAGCTTTCTTT. Protein: CASSLLGPGTEAFF.

This chain uses TRBV9 with TRBJ2-1; TRBD2 matches at 8 bases. The CDR3 loop spans 14 amino acids. The germline CDR1 and CDR2 sequences are SGDLS and YYNGEE. With 0 bases clipped from V and 8 bases from J, the junction kept 4 bases outside the gene matches. CDR3 region: CASSVGGLADEQFF. The CDR3 DNA reads as TGTGCCAGCAGCGTAGGAGGACTAGCCGATGAGCAGTTCTTC.

Written as DNA, the CDR3 is TGTGCCACCAGTGATTTGAACGGAGAGCAGTACTTC. Translation gives CATSDLNGEQYF. The chain couples TRBV24-1 to TRBJ2-7; D is unresolved. The CDR3 spans 12 residues. Germline V gene data show CDR1 as KGHDR and CDR2 as SFDVKD. Trimming pared 0 bases from V and 7 bases from J, leaving 6 bases between.

The chain joins TRBV19 to TRBJ2-7; TRBD2 might be the D (6 bases). This CDR3 spans 15 amino acids. The V end lost 5 bases, the J end lost 2 bases, and 16 bases lay between the germline ends. Germline loops: CDR1 LNHDA, CDR2 SQIVND (reference sequence). The CDR3 loop reads CASSREAGPAYEQYF. In nucleotides, the CDR3 is TGTGCCAGTAGTCGCGAGGCGGGGCCTGCCTACGAGCAGTACTTC. The variable domain in full, with the rest retrieved from reference TRBV19 and TRBJ2-7, is DGGITQSPKYLFRKEGQNVTLSCEQNLNHDAMYWYRQDPGQGLRLIYYSQIVNDFQKGDIAEGYSVSREKKESFPLTVTSAQKNPTAFYLCASSREAGPAYEQYFGPGTRLTVT.

The chain couples TRBV4-1 to TRBJ2-5; perhaps TRBD2 as D (5 bases). Trimming took 0 bases from V and 1 from J, leaving 12 bases between them. This CDR3 is 16 amino acids long. Germline V gene data show CDR1 as MGHRA and CDR2 as YSYEKL. The CDR3 sequence: CASSQEAGGPQETQYF. The CDR3 DNA sequence: TGCGCCAGCAGCCAAGAAGCCGGCGGGCCCCAAGAGACCCAGTACTTC.

The V gene is TRBV10-3, the J gene TRBJ2-7; 13 bases are a match to TRBD2. The CDR3 runs to 14 residues. Germline V gene data show CDR1 as ENHRY and CDR2 as SYGVKD. V lost 7 bases, J lost 5 bases, and 5 bases stayed unmatched. The CDR3 DNA follows: TGTGCCATCACTGGCGGACTAGCGGGAGACGAGCAGTACTTC. This gives the protein CAITGGLAGDEQYF.

The V call is TRBV20-1, the J call TRBJ2-7; weak D call: TRBD2 (6 bases). Trimming shortened V by 2 bases and J by 5 bases, and 22 bases separated the two germline ends. This CDR3 contains 16 residues. Germline loops: CDR1 DFQATT, CDR2 SNEGSKA (reference sequence). The CDR3 nucleotides read TGCAGTGCTAGAAACCCGGGAGCTGAGGTTTCCCACGAGCAGTACTTC. Its translation: CSARNPGAEVSHEQYF.

V and J are TRBV28 and TRBJ1-5; 9 bases are shared with TRBD1. In germline, CDR1 is MDHEN, CDR2 SYDVKM. CDR3 size: 17 residues. The V and J ends lost 5 bases and 0 bases, in that order; junction bases with no gene match: 8. CDR3 in amino acids: CASSGQGWVISNQPQHF. The CDR3 DNA sequence: TGTGCCAGCAGTGGACAGGGGTGGGTCATTAGCAATCAGCCCCAGCATTTT.

The gene calls are TRBV5-4 and TRBJ2-7; possible D gene TRBD1, 6 bases. This CDR3 has 13 residues. With 6 bases removed from V and 2 bases from J, the gap between germline ends came to 12 bases. The germline gives CDR1 SGHNT, CDR2 YYREEE (reference sequence). CDR3 residues: CASMGTNTYEQYF. CDR3 DNA sequence: TGTGCCAGCATGGGGACAAACACCTACGAGCAGTACTTC.

This chain uses TRBV12-3 or TRBV12-4 with TRBJ1-2; TRBD1 matches at 8 bases. Trimming removed 4 bases from V and 4 bases from J; junction bases left unmatched: 5. The length of the CDR3 is 14 residues. CDR3 in DNA: TGTGCCAGCAGTTCAGGACAGGGAGGCTATGGCTACACCTTC. This sequence encodes CASSSGQGGYGYTF.

This chain joins TRBV10-3 and TRBJ2-7, with D possibly being TRBD2 (6 bases). Per germline, CDR1 ENHRY and CDR2 SYGVKD. V was cut by 0 bases and J by 3 bases, with 15 bases left in between. The CDR3 totals 16 residues. The CDR3 nucleotides are TGTGCCATCAGTGAGTCCGCGGGACCGTCGTTCTACGAGCAGTACTTC. The encoded protein is CAISESAGPSFYEQYF.

The V call is TRBV6-5, the J call TRBJ2-7; 7 bases are a match to TRBD1. V was pared by 5 bases and J by 6 bases, with 4 bases of the junction left unmatched. CDR1 is MNHEY and CDR2 is SVGAGI in the germline V gene. CDR3 size: 12 residues. The CDR3 here is CASSPTGVEQYF. The CDR3 nucleotides read TGTGCCAGCAGTCCCACAGGGGTCGAGCAGTACTTC.

J is TRBJ2-2 and V is TRBV2; TRBD2 aligns across 10 bases. The V and J ends lost 2 bases and 5 bases, in that order; junction bases with no gene match: 2. The CDR3 runs 15 residues. Germline CDR1 SNHLY, CDR2 FYNNEI. The CDR3 is CASSEPGLATGELFF. CDR3 sequence (DNA): TGTGCCAGCAGTGAACCGGGACTAGCGACCGGGGAGCTGTTTTTT.

The chain links TRBV19 to TRBJ2-2; no reliable D call. CDR1 is LNHDA and CDR2 is SQIVND in the germline V gene (reference sequence). Trimming took off 3 bases at V and 6 bases at J, with 2 bases between the two ends. CDR3 length: 11 residues. The DNA for the CDR3 is TGTGCCAGTAGTATCCCCGGGGAGCTGTTTTTT. It encodes CASSIPGELFF.

This sequence joins TRBV27 and TRBJ2-2; D is ambiguous. Germline V gene sequence: CDR1 MNHEY, CDR2 SMNVEV (reference sequence). The CDR3 length is 14 residues. V gave up 4 bases and J gave up 3 bases, with 9 bases separating them. CDR3 DNA: TGTGCCAGCAGTTACTCCGGCGACACCGGGGAGCTGTTTTTT. This translates into CASSYSGDTGELFF.

This chain joins TRBV6-6 and TRBJ2-3, with D unclear. The CDR3 sequence is 12 residues long. Germline V gives CDR1 MNHNY, CDR2 SVGAGI (reference sequence). V lost 2 bases and J 4 bases, leaving 4 bases between the germline ends. The CDR3 protein is CASSYPADTQYF. In DNA form, the CDR3 reads TGTGCCAGCAGTTACCCTGCAGATACGCAGTATTTT.

This chain joins TRBV6-6 and TRBJ1-4, with 7 bases identical to TRBD1. This CDR3 spans 16 amino acids. After removal of 8 bases from V and 7 bases from J, the junction contained 16 bases not matched to a gene. Germline V CDR1 and CDR2: MNHNY, SVGAGI (reference sequence). CDR3 protein: CASLISGGQSGEKLFF. The CDR3 region has the DNA TGTGCCAGCTTGATCTCAGGGGGGCAGTCGGGTGAAAAACTGTTTTTT.